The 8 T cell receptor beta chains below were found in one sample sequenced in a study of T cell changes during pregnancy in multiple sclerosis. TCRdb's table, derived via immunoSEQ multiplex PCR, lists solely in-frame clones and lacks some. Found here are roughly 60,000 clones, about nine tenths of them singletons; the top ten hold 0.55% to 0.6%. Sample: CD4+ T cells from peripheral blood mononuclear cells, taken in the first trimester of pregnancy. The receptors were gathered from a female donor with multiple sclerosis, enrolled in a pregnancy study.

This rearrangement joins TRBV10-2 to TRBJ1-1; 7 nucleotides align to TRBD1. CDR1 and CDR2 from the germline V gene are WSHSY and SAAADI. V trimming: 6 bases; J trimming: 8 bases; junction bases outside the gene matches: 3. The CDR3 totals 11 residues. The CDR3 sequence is CASRGQLEAFF. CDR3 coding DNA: TGCGCCAGCAGGGGACAGTTAGAAGCTTTCTTT.

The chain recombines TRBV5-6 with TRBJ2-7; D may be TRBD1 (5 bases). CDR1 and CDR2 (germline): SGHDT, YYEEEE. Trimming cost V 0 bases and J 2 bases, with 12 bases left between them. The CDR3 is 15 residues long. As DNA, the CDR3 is TGTGCCAGCAGCTTGGGACAGAAATTTACCTACGAGCAGTACTTC. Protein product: CASSLGQKFTYEQYF.

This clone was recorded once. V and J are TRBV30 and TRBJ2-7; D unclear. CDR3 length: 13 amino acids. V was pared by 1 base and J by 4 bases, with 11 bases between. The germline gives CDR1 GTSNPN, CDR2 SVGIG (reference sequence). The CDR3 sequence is CAWSGSSWYEQYF. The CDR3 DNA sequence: TGTGCCTGGAGTGGCTCTAGTTGGTACGAGCAGTACTTC.

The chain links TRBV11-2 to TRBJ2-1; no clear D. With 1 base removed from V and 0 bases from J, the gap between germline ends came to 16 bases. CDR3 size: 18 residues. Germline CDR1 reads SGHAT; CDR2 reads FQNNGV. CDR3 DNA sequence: TGTGCCAGCAGCTTAGGACGGGTGGCCCAAAGCTCCTACAATGAGCAGTTCTTC. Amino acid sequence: CASSLGRVAQSSYNEQFF.

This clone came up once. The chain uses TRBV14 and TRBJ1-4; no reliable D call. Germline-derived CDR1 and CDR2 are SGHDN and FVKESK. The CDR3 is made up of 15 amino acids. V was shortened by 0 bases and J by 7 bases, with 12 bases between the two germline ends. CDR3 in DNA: TGTGCCAGCAGCCAAGATGCGGGCAGAAGTGAAAAACTGTTTTTT. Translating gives CASSQDAGRSEKLFF.

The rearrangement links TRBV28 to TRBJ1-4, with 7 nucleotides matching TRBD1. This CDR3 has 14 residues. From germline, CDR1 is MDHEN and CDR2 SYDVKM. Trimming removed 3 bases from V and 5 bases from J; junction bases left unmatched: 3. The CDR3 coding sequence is TGTGCCAGCAGTTTGACGACAGGGAATGAAAAACTGTTTTTT. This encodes CASSLTTGNEKLFF.

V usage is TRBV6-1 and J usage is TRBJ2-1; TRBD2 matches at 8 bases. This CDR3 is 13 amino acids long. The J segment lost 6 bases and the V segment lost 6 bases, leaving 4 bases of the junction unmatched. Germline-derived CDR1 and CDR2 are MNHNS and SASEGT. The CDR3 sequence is CASRLAGPNEQFF. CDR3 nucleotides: TGTGCCAGCAGGCTAGCGGGCCCCAATGAGCAGTTCTTC.

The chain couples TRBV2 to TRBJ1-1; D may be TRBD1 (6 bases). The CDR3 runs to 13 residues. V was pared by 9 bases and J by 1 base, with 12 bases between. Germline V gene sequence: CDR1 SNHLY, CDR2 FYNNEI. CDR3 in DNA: TGTGCCAGAAGGCAGGGGCGGAACACTGAAGCTTTCTTT. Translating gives CARRQGRNTEAFF.